The 2 T cell receptor beta chains listed next were all sequenced from one sample in a study of blood T cell repertoires in COVID-19. Repertoires were generated with immunoSEQ multiplex PCR, while TCRdb's copy carries only in-frame clones and drops some. Here the sample spans approximately 170,000 clones, roughly nine tenths being singletons. Sequences were obtained from peripheral blood. The receptors come from a man aged 30 to 45 with acute or convalescent COVID-19.

This clone was counted once. The V gene is TRBV28, the J gene TRBJ2-3, with TRBD2 as a possible D gene (5 bases). V gave up 3 bases and J gave up 4 bases, with 14 bases separating them. Germline CDR1 MDHEN, CDR2 SYDVKM. The CDR3 consists of 15 residues. The CDR3 nucleotides are TGTGCCAGCAGTTTCCGCGGGCTAGCTTCAGATACGCAGTATTTT. Protein sequence: CASSFRGLASDTQYF.

The gene calls are TRBV7-3 and TRBJ2-1; weak D call: TRBD2 (6 bases). Germline V gives CDR1 SGHTA, CDR2 FQGTGA. CDR3 size: 16 residues. V dropped 7 bases and J dropped 0 bases, with 16 bases sitting between them. Here the CDR3 reads CASTRAGGASYNEQFF. CDR3 DNA: TGTGCCAGCACCCGCGCAGGCGGGGCCTCCTACAATGAGCAGTTCTTC.